The 11 T cell receptor beta chains below all came from one sample that was sequenced in a study of a mutant IDH1 vaccine in newly diagnosed glioma. Their antigens remain unidentified. The time point was: week 35, safety follow-up. Every single dose of the vaccine, 300 ug of mutant IDH1 20-mer peptide, came with topical imiquimod. TCRdb keeps only in-frame clones here, not all; method: immunoSEQ multiplex PCR. The repertoire consists of roughly 32,000 clones, with 82% occurring once and the leading ten covering less than 8.5%. The specimen comprised PBMCs, sampled from a glioma patient whose treatment included an IDH1 peptide vaccine. The receptor set was obtained from a woman younger than 35 with glioma.

The chain joins TRBV6-5 to TRBJ2-3, with D perhaps TRBD2 (5 bases). The CDR3 sequence is 12 residues long. Trimming left V 6 bases short and J 3 bases short, with 7 bases between. CDR1 MNHEY and CDR2 SVGAGI come from the germline V gene. In DNA, the CDR3 is TGTGCCAGCAGAGAGGGAACAGATACGCAGTATTTT. It is translated as CASREGTDTQYF.

The V call is TRBV18, the J call TRBJ2-7, with D perhaps matching TRBD1 (5 bases). Germline V gene data show CDR1 as KGHSH and CDR2 as LQKENI. Trimming took off 3 bases at V and 2 bases at J, with 14 bases between the two ends. This CDR3 region has 15 residues. The CDR3 protein is CASSPAQATTYEQYF. The CDR3 coding sequence is TGTGCCAGCTCACCGGCACAGGCGACCACCTACGAGCAGTACTTC.

In its sample, this clone was seen once. The chain uses TRBV5-4 and TRBJ2-7; the match to TRBD1 covers 7 bases. With 4 bases clipped from V and 1 base from J, the junction kept 8 bases outside the gene matches. Germline CDR1 SGHNT, CDR2 YYREEE (reference sequence). The CDR3 is made up of 15 amino acids. The CDR3 sequence is CASSPTVDRSYEQYF. CDR3 in DNA: TGTGCCAGCAGCCCGACCGTGGACAGGTCCTACGAGCAGTACTTC.

The J gene is TRBJ1-6, the V gene TRBV2; 7 nucleotides agree with TRBD1. The CDR3 has 17 residues. V lost 7 bases and J lost 7; bases outside the gene matches: 16. Germline CDR1 and CDR2: SNHLY and FYNNEI. CDR3 DNA sequence: TGTGCCAGCATCCGACAGGGTCCCCTCTTTGGGAATTCACCCCTCCACTTT. Translated, it gives CASIRQGPLFGNSPLHF.

The rearrangement joins TRBV18 to TRBJ1-1; D gene uncertain. Germline V lookup: CDR1 KGHSH, CDR2 LQKENI. The CDR3 spans 13 residues. V was shortened by 3 bases and J by 1 base, with 6 bases between the two germline ends. The CDR3, as DNA: TGTGCCAGCTCACCTTCAGCGAACACTGAAGCTTTCTTT. Translation gives CASSPSANTEAFF.

The V call is TRBV18, the J call TRBJ1-6; D gene uncertain. Germline values: CDR1 KGHSH, CDR2 LQKENI. V lost 0 bases and J 10 bases, leaving 13 bases between the germline ends. The CDR3 is 15 residues long. The chain's CDR3 is CASSPPGRVGSPLHF. Written as DNA, the CDR3 is TGTGCCAGCTCACCACCGGGAAGGGTTGGATCACCCCTCCACTTT.

This clone appeared a single time. The chain joins TRBV5-4 to TRBJ2-2; 10 bases match TRBD2. In germline, CDR1 is SGHNT, CDR2 YYREEE (reference sequence). V trimming: 2 bases; J trimming: 5 bases; junction bases outside the gene matches: 6. There are 16 residues in the CDR3. The CDR3 sequence is CASSFPKAGGTGELFF. As DNA, the CDR3 is TGTGCCAGCAGCTTCCCTAAAGCGGGAGGGACCGGGGAGCTGTTTTTT. The full variable domain, rest sourced from reference TRBV5-4 and TRBJ2-2, is ETGVTQSPTHLIKTRGQQVTLRCSSQSGHNTVSWYQQALGQGPQFIFQYYREEENGRGNFPPRFSGLQFPNYSSELNVNALELDDSALYLCASSFPKAGGTGELFFGEGSRLTVL.

This chain joins TRBV7-9 and TRBJ2-7; D may be TRBD1 (6 bases). This CDR3 has 13 amino acids. Germline V lookup: CDR1 SEHNR, CDR2 FQNEAQ (reference sequence). V gave up 4 bases and J gave up 2 bases, with 9 bases separating them. CDR3 coding DNA: TGTGCCAGCAGCTCCGGGACAACCTACGAGCAGTACTTC. Amino acids: CASSSGTTYEQYF.

The chain employs TRBV19 and TRBJ1-5, with TRBD1 identical over 9 bases. J gave up 5 bases and V 3 bases, and 5 bases lay outside the gene matches. This CDR3 region has 15 residues. Germline CDR1 is LNHDA and CDR2 is SQIVND (reference sequence). The CDR3 DNA sequence: TGTGCCAGTAGTATCGGGACAGGGAGGGATCAGCCCCAGCATTTT. It yields the protein CASSIGTGRDQPQHF.

The chain recombines TRBV10-3 with TRBJ2-3; possible D gene TRBD1, 6 bases. V was clipped by 7 bases and J by 3 bases, with 20 bases between them. CDR1 and CDR2 from the germline V gene are ENHRY and SYGVKD. This CDR3 region has 16 residues. This CDR3 is CAIKSPQDSLTDTQYF. In DNA form, the CDR3 reads TGTGCCATCAAGAGCCCCCAGGACAGTTTAACAGATACGCAGTATTTT.

This chain joins TRBV2 and TRBJ2-5; 11 nucleotides line up with TRBD1. Germline V gene data show CDR1 as SNHLY and CDR2 as FYNNEI. The V segment lost 2 bases and the J segment 3 bases; nucleotides outside the gene matches: 5. This CDR3 has 16 residues. The chain's CDR3 is CASSERTGGDKETQYF. Written as DNA, the CDR3 is TGTGCCAGCAGTGAAAGGACAGGGGGCGATAAAGAGACCCAGTACTTC.